This T cell receptor (beta chain) was captured by sequencing in a study of cytomegalovirus exposure and HLA in healthy donors. Study conclusions and caveats: The authors excluded some V segments, including TRBV6-2 and TRBV6-3, as indistinguishable. The productive fraction for most TCR beta V segments was about 87% or about 30% in an earlier analysis. What was likely a sequencing artifact was a cluster of highly shared sequence variants. Cytomegalovirus status, reportedly, was diagnosed with high specificity and sensitivity by the classifier.

PCR amplification relied on 60 Vbeta primers (plus 13 Jbeta primers). Clones were read by immunoSEQ multiplex PCR, and TCRdb kept only the in-frame ones, dropping some. This sample has about 130,000 clones; over 75% occur once, and the top ten carry roughly 13%. This clone was recorded a few times. Its antigen is currently unknown. Germline V lookup: CDR1 SGHRS, CDR2 YFSETQ. V was trimmed by 7 bases and J by 7 bases, leaving 18 bases between them. This CDR3 contains 14 residues. Sample: PBMCs. The receptor's source is a woman in her 40s in good health and CMV-seropositive. The gene calls are TRBV5-1 and TRBJ1-5, with D tentatively TRBD1 (6 bases). As DNA, the CDR3 is TGCGCCAGCGGCTCAGGGGAAGGTCAGCAGCCCCAGCATTTT. This gives the protein CASGSGEGQQPQHF.